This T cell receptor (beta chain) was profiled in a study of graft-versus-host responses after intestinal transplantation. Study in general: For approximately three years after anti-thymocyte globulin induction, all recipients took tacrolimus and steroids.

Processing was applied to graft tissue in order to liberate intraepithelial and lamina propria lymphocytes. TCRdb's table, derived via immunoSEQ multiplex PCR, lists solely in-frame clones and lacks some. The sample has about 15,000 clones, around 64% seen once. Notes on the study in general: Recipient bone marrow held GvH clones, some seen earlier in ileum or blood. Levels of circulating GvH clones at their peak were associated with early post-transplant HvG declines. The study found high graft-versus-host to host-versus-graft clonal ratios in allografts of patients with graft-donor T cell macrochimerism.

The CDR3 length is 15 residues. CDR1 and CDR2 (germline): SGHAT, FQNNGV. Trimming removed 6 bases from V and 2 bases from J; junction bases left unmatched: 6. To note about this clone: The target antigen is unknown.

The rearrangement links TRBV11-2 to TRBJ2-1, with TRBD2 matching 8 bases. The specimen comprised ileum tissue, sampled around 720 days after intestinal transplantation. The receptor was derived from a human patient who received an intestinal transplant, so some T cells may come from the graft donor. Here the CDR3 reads CASSQSGGAYNEQFF. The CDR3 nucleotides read TGTGCCAGCAGTCAAAGCGGGGGCGCCTACAATGAGCAGTTCTTC.